The TCR beta chain under discussion was sequenced for a study of T cells in Graves' hyperthyroidism and ophthalmopathy. V shed 7 bases, J shed 4 bases, and the junction held 5 bases outside the gene matches. CDR3 length: 14 amino acids. This clonotype was counted many times. RNA transcripts yielded amplified TCR beta CDR3 regions. An initial round of RT-PCR targeting the TCR CDR3 relied on the HTBI primer set. In TCRdb, the multiplex PCR reads were re-called with MiXCR into one record per CDR3 protein. In the table there are roughly 380,000 distinct CDR3 sequences, approximately 15% of which are singletons.

This receptor was obtained from a woman aged 60-75 years with Graves' hyperthyroidism. Source material: blood. The chain links TRBV12-3 or TRBV12-4 to TRBJ2-7, with TRBD2 matching 12 bases. The CDR3 loop reads CASMTGLAGYEQYF. In DNA, the CDR3 is TGTGCCAGCATGACAGGACTAGCGGGATACGAGCAGTACTTC.